The clone carrying this T cell receptor (beta chain) was counted once. The antigen remains undetermined. Generated by immunoSEQ multiplex PCR, the TCRdb table keeps only in-frame clones and is missing some. The table includes roughly 130,000 clones, about nine tenths detected once. This entry comes from a study of PD-1 blockade in mismatch repair-deficient tumors. About the study: Patients had around 12 mismatch repair-deficient cancer types, all previously treated and progressing. Broader study findings: After pembrolizumab, tumor-resident clones rose rapidly, then generally contracted before radiologic responses.

The TCR-sequenced patients were a few responders to pembrolizumab. Germline CDR1 is SGHAT and CDR2 is FQNNGV. The ends were cut back, 6 bases at V and 0 bases at J, with 21 bases in the middle. This CDR3 has 17 residues. The material sequenced was peripheral blood, taken almost 74 weeks after starting pembrolizumab. The V and J genes are TRBV11-2 and TRBJ2-7; a possible D gene is TRBD1 (5 bases). This clonotype originated in an adult with mismatch repair-deficient cancer. The CDR3 DNA is TGTGCCAGCAGTCGTTTATCCTCAGGGTCGAGCTCCTACGAGCAGTACTTC. As protein: CASSRLSSGSSSYEQYF.